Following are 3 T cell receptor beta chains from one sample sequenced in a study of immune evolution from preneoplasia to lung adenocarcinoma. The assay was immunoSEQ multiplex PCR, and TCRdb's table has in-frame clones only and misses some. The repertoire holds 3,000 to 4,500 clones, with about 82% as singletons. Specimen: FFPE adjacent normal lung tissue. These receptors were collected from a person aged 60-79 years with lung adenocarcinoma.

CDR3 sequence: CATSLRDRGPQETQYF. The CDR3 region has the DNA TGTGCCACCAGCCTCCGGGACAGGGGGCCCCAAGAGACCCAGTACTTC. The J gene is TRBJ2-5, the V gene TRBV15; 12 bases line up with TRBD1. The J segment lost 1 base and the V segment lost 5 bases, leaving 5 bases of the junction unmatched. Germline values: CDR1 LNHNV, CDR2 YYDKDF (reference sequence). CDR3 length: 16 amino acids.

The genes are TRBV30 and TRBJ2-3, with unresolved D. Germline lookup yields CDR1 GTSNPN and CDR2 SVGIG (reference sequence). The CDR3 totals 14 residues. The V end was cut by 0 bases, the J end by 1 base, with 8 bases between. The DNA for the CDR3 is TGTGCCTGGAGTGTAAGGGCCCGCACAGATACGCAGTATTTT. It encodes CAWSVRARTDTQYF.

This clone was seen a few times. CDR3 protein: CASSPDFYYEQYF. CDR3 coding DNA: TGTGCCAGCAGCCCGGACTTCTACTACGAGCAGTACTTC. The V call is TRBV9, the J call TRBJ2-7; tentatively, D is TRBD2 (5 bases). The CDR3 has 13 amino acids. The germline V and J ends were trimmed by 4 bases and 3 bases, with 11 bases remaining between them. Germline loops: CDR1 SGDLS, CDR2 YYNGEE.